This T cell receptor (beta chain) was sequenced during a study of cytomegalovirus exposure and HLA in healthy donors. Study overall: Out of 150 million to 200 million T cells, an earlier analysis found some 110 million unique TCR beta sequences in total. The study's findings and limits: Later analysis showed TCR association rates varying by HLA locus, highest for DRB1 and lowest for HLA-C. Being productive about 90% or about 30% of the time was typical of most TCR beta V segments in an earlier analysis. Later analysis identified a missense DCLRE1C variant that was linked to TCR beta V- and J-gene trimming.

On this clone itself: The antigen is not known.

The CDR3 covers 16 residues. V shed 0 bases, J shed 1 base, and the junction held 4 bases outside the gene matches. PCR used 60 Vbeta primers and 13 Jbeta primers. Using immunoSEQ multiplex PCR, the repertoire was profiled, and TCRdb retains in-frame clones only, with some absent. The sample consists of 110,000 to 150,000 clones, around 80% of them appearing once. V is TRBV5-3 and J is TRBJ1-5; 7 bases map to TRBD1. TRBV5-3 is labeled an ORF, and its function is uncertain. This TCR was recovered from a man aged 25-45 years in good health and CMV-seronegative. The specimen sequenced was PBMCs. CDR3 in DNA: TGTGCCAGAAGCTTGGTCGAACAGGGGAGCAATCAGCCCCAGCATTTT. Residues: CARSLVEQGSNQPQHF.